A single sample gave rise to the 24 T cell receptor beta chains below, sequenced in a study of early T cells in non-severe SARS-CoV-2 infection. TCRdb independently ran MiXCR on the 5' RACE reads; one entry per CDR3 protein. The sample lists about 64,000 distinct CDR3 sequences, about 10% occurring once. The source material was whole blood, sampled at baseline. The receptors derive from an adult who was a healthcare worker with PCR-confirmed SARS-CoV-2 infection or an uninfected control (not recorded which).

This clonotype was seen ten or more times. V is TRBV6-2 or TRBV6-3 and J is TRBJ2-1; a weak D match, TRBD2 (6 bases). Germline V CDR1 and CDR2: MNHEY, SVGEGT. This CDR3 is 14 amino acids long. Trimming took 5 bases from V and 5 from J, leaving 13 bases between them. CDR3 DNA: TGTGCCAGCAGTAGGAGGGCCAGGAACAATGAGCAGTTCTTC. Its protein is CASSRRARNNEQFF.

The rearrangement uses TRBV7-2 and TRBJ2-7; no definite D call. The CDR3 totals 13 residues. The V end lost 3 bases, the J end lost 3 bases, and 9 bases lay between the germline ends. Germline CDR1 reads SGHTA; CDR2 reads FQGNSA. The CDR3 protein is CASSLYSLYEQYF. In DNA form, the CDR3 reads TGTGCCAGCAGCTTGTACAGCCTCTACGAGCAGTACTTC.

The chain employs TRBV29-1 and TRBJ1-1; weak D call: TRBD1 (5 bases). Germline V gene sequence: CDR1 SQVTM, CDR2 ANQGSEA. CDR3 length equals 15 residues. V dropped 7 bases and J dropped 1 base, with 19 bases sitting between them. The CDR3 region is CSGGRRRGGNTEAFF. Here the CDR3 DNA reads TGCAGCGGGGGGAGGCGGAGGGGAGGGAACACTGAAGCTTTCTTT.

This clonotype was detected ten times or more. The CDR3 coding sequence is TGTGCCAGCAGCCAAGAATTATCAAACTATGGCTACACCTTC. Translation gives CASSQELSNYGYTF. The rearrangement uses TRBV3-1 and TRBJ1-2, with D uncertain. Trimming removed 0 bases from V and 2 bases from J, with 7 bases in between. This CDR3 comprises 14 residues. Germline assignment: CDR1 LGHDT and CDR2 YNNKEL (reference sequence).

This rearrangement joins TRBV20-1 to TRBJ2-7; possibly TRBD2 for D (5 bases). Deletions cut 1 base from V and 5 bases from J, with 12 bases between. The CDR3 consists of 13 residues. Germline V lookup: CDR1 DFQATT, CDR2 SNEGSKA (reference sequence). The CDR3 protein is CSARAGGFDEQYF. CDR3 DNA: TGCAGTGCTAGAGCCGGCGGGTTTGACGAGCAGTACTTC.

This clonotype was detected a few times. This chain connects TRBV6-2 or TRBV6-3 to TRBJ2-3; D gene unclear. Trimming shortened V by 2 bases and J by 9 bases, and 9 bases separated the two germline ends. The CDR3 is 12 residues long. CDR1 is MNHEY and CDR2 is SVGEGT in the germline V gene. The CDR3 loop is CASSYPTETQYF. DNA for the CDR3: TGTGCCAGCAGTTACCCGACCGAGACGCAGTATTTT.

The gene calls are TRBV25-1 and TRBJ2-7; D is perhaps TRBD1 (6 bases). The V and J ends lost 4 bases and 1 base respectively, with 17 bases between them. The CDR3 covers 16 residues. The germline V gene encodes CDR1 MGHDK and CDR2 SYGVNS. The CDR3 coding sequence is TGTGCCAGCAGTGGCAGGAGCAGGGGTTATTCCTACGAGCAGTACTTC. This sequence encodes CASSGRSRGYSYEQYF.

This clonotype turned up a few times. The CDR3: CASSDTLSYNEQFF. CDR3 nucleotide sequence: TGTGCCAGCAGTGATACGCTGAGCTACAATGAGCAGTTCTTC. V and J are TRBV12-3 or TRBV12-4 and TRBJ2-1; D call uncertain. This CDR3 has 14 residues. V dropped 5 bases and J dropped 3 bases, with 11 bases sitting between them.

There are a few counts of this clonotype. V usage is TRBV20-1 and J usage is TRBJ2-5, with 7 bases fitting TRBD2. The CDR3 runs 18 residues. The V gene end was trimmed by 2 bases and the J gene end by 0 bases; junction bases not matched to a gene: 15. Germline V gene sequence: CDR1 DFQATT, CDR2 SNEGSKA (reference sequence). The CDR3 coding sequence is TGCAGTGCTAGAAACGCGGCGGGAGCAGATTATTACCAAGAGACCCAGTACTTC. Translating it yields CSARNAAGADYYQETQYF.

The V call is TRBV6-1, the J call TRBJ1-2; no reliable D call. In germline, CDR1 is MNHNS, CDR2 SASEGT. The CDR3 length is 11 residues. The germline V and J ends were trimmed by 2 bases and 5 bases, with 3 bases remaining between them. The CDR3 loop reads CASSEMYGYTF. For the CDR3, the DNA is TGTGCCAGCAGTGAAATGTATGGCTACACCTTC.

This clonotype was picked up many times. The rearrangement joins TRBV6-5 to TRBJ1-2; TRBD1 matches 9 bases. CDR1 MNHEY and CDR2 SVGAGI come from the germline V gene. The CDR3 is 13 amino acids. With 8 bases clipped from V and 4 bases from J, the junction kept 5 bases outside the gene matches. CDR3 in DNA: TGTGCCAGCCACCCGACAGGGGGCTATGGCTACACCTTC. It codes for CASHPTGGYGYTF.

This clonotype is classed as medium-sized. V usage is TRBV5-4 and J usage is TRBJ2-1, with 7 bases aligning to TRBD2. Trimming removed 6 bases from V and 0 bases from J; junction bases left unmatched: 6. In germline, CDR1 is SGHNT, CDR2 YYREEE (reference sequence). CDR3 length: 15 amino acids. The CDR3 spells CASTNGGSSYNEQFF. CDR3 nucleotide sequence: TGTGCCAGCACCAACGGCGGGAGCTCCTACAATGAGCAGTTCTTC.

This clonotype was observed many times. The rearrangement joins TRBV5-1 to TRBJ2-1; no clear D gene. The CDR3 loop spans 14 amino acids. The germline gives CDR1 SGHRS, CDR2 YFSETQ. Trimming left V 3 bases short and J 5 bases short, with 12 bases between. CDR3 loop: CASSYPDPNNEQFF. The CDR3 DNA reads TGCGCCAGCAGCTACCCGGACCCAAACAATGAGCAGTTCTTC. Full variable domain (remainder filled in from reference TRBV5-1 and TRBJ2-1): KAGVTQTPRYLIKTRGQQVTLSCSPISGHRSVSWYQQTPGQGLQFLFEYFSETQRNKGNFPGRFSGRQFSNSRSEMNVSTLELGDSALYLCASSYPDPNNEQFFGPGTRLTVL.

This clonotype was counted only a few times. Written as DNA, the CDR3 is TGTGCCAGCAGCTACCACTACGAGCAGTACTTC. Translated: CASSYHYEQYF. The rearrangement joins TRBV5-4 to TRBJ2-7, with D uncertain. The germline V gene has CDR1 SGHNT and CDR2 YYREEE (reference sequence). This CDR3 spans 11 amino acids. V lost 3 bases to trimming and J lost 3 bases, with 4 bases between them.

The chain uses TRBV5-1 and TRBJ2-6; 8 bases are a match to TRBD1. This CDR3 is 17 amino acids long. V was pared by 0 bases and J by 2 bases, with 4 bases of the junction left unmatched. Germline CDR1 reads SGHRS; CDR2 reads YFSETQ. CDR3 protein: CASSLAGGQAGANVLTF. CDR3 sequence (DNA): TGCGCCAGCAGCTTGGCCGGGGGACAGGCTGGGGCCAACGTCCTGACTTTC.

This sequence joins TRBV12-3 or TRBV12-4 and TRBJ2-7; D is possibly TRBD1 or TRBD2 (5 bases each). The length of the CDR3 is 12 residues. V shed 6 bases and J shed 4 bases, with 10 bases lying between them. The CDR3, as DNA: TGTGCCAGCAGCTGGGACGGATACGAGCAGTACTTC. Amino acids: CASSWDGYEQYF.

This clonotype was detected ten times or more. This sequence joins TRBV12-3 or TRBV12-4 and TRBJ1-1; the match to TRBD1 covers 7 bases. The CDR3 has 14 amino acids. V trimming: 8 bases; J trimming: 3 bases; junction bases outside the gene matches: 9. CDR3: CASGRQGFDTEAFF. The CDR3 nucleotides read TGTGCCAGCGGACGACAGGGTTTTGACACTGAAGCTTTCTTT.

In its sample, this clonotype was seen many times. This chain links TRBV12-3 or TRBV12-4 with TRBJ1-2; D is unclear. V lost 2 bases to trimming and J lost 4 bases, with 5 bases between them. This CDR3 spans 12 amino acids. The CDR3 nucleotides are TGTGCCAGCAGTTTACCCGGCTATGGCTACACCTTC. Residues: CASSLPGYGYTF.

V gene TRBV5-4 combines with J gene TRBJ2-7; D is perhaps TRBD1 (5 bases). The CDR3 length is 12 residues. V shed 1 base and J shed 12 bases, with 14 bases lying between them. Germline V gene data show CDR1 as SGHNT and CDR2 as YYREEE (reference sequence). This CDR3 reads CASSLMAGMRYF. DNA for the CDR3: TGTGCCAGCAGCTTGATGGCAGGGATGAGGTACTTC. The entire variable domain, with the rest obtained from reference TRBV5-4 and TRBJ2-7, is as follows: ETGVTQSPTHLIKTRGQQVTLRCSSQSGHNTVSWYQQALGQGPQFIFQYYREEENGRGNFPPRFSGLQFPNYSSELNVNALELDDSALYLCASSLMAGMRYFGPGTRLTVT.

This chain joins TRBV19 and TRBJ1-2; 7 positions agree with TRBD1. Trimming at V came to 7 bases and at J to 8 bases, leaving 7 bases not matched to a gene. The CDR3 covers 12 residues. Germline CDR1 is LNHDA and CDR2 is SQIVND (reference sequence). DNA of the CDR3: TGTGCCAGTATCGAAGAAGGGGGCGGCTACACCTTC. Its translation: CASIEEGGGYTF.

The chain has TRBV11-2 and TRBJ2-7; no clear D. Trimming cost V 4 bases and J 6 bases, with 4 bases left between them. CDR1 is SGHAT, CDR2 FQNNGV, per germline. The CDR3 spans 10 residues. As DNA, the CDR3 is TGTGCCAGCAGCTACCGCGAGCAGTACTTC. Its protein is CASSYREQYF. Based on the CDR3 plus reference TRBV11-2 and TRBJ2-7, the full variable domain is EAGVAQSPRYKIIEKRQSVAFWCNPISGHATLYWYQQILGQGPKLLIQFQNNGVVDDSQLPKDRFSAERLKGVDSTLKIQPAKLEDSAVYLCASSYREQYFGPGTRLTVT.

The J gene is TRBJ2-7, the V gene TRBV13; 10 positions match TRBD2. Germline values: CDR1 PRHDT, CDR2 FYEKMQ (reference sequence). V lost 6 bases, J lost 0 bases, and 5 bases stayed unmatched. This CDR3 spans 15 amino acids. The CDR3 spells CASSKAGGRSYEQYF. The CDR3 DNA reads TGTGCCAGCAGTAAAGCGGGAGGGCGCTCCTACGAGCAGTACTTC.

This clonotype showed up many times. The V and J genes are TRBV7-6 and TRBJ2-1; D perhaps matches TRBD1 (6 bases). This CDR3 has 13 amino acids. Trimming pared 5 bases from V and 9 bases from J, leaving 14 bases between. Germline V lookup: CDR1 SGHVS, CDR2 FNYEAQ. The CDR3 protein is CASSPRVQGEQFF. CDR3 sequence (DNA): TGTGCCAGCAGCCCCCGTGTACAGGGTGAGCAGTTCTTC. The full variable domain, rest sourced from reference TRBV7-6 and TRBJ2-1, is GAGVSQSPRYKVTKRGQDVALRCDPISGHVSLYWYRQALGQGPEFLTYFNYEAQQDKSGLPNDRFSAERPEGSISTLTIQRTEQRDSAMYRCASSPRVQGEQFFGPGTRLTVL.

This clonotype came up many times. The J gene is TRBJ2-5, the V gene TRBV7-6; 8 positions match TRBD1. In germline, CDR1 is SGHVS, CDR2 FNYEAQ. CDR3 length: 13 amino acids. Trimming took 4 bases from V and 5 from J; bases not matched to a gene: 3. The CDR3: CASSSRDRETQYF. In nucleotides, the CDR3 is TGTGCCAGCAGCTCCCGGGACAGGGAGACCCAGTACTTC.